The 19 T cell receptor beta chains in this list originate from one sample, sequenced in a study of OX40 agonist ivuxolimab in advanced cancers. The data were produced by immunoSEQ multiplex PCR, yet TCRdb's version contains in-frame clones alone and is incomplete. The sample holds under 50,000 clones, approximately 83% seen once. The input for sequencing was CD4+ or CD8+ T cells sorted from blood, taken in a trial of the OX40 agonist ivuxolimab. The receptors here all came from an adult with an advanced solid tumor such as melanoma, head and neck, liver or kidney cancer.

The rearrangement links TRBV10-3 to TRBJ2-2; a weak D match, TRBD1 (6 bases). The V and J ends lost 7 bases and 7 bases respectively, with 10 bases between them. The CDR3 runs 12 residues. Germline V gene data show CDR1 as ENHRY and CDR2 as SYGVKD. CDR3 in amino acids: CAITQGIGELFF. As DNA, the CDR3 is TGTGCCATCACCCAGGGGATCGGGGAGCTGTTTTTT.

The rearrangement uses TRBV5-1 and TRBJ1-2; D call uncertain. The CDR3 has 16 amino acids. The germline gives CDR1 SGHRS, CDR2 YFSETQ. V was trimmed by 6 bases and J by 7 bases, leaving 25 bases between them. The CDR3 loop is CASKHNDEIPLGGYTF. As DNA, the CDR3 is TGCGCCAGCAAGCACAACGACGAGATTCCTCTTGGTGGCTACACCTTC.

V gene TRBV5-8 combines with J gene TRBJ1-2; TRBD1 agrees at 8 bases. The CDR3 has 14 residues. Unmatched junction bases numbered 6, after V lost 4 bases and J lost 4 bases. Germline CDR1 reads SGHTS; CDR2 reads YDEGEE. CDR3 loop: CASSQNQGAYGYTF. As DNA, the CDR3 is TGTGCCAGCAGCCAAAACCAGGGGGCCTATGGCTACACCTTC.

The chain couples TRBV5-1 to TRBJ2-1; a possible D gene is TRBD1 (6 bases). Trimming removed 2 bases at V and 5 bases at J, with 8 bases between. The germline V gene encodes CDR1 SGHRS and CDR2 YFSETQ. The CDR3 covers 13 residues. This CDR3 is CASSFWGHNEQFF. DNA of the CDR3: TGCGCCAGCAGCTTCTGGGGGCACAATGAGCAGTTCTTC.

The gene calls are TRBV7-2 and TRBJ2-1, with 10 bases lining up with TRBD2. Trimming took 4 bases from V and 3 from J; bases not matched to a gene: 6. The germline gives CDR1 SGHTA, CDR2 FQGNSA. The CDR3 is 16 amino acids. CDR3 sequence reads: CASSSPAGGNYNEQFF. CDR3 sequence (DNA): TGTGCCAGCAGCTCACCAGCGGGAGGGAACTACAATGAGCAGTTCTTC.

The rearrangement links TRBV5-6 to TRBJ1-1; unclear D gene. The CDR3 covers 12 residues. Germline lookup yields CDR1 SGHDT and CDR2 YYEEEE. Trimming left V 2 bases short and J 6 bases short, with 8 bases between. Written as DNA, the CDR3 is TGTGCCAGCAGCTTCCGGAGAGCTGAAGCTTTCTTT. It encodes CASSFRRAEAFF.

Here the CDR3 DNA reads TGTGCCTGGAGTAAGGCTAGCGGGAGCTACGAGCAGTACTTC. As protein: CAWSKASGSYEQYF. This chain joins TRBV30 and TRBJ2-7, with TRBD2 identical over 10 bases. Germline CDR1 reads GTSNPN; CDR2 reads SVGIG (reference sequence). The CDR3 extends over 14 amino acids. With 2 bases clipped from V and 3 bases from J, the junction kept 4 bases outside the gene matches.

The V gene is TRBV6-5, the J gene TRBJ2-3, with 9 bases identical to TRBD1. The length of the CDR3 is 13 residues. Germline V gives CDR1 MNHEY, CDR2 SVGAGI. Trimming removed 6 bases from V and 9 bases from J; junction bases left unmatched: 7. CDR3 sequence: CASRSPGQGTQYF. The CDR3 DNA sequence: TGTGCCAGCAGGTCACCGGGACAGGGAACGCAGTATTTT.

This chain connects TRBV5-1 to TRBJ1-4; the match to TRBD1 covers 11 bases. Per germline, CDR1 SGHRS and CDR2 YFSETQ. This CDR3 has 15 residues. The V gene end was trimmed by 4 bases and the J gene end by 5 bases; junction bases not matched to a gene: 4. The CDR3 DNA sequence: TGCGCCAGCAGCATCGGGACAGGGGGGAATGAAAAACTGTTTTTT. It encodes CASSIGTGGNEKLFF.

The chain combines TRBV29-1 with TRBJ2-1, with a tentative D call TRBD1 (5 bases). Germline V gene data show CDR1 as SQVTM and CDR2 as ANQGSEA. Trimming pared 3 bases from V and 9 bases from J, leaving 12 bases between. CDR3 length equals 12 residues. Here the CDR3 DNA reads TGCAGCGTTGATCAGGGCGGCTTTGAGCAGTTCTTC. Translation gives CSVDQGGFEQFF.

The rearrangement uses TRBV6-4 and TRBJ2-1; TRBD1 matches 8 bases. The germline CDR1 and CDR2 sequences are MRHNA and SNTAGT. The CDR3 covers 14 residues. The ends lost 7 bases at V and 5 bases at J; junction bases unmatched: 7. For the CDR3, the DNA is TGTGCCAGCATAGAGGACAGGGAGGACAATGAGCAGTTCTTC. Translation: CASIEDREDNEQFF.

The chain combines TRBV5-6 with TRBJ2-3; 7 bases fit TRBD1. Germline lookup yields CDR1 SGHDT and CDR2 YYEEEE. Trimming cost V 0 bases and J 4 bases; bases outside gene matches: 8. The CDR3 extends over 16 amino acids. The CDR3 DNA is TGTGCCAGCAGCTTGGATTTGAGGGGGCGTCCAGATACGCAGTATTTT. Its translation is CASSLDLRGRPDTQYF.

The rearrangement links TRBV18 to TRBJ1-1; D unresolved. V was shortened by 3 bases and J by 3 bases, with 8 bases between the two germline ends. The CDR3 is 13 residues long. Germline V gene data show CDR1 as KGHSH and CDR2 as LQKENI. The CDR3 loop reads CASSPNRDTEAFF. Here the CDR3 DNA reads TGTGCCAGCTCACCCAACAGAGACACTGAAGCTTTCTTT.

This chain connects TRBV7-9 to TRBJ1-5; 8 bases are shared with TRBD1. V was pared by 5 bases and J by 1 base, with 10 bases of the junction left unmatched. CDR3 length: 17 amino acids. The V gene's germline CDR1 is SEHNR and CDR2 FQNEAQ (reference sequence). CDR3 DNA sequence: TGTGCCAGCAGCCCCGGGACAGGTTCCTTGAGCAATCAGCCCCAGCATTTT. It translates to CASSPGTGSLSNQPQHF.

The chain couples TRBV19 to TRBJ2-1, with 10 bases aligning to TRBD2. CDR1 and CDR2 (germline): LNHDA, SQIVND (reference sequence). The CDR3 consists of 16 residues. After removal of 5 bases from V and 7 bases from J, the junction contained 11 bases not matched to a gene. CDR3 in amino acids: CASSAGASGGWNEQFF. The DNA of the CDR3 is TGTGCCAGTAGTGCAGGGGCTAGCGGGGGATGGAATGAGCAGTTCTTC.

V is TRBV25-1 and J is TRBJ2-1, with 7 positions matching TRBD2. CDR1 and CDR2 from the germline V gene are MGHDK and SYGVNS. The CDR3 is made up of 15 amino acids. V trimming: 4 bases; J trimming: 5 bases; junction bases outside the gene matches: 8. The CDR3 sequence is CASSVWGLQNNEQFF. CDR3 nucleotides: TGTGCCAGCAGTGTGTGGGGACTACAAAACAATGAGCAGTTCTTC. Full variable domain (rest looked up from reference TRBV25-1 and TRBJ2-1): EADIYQTPRYLVIGTGKKITLECSQTMGHDKMYWYQQDPGMELHLIHYSYGVNSTEKGDLSSESTVSRIRTEHFPLTLESARPSHTSQYLCASSVWGLQNNEQFFGPGTRLTVL.

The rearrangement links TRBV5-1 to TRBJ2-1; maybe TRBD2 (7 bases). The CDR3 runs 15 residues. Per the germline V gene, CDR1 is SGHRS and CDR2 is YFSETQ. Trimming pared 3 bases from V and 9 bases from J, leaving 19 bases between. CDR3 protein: CASSSEGGPNGEQFF. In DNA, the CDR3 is TGCGCCAGCAGCTCCGAGGGGGGGCCCAATGGTGAGCAGTTCTTC.

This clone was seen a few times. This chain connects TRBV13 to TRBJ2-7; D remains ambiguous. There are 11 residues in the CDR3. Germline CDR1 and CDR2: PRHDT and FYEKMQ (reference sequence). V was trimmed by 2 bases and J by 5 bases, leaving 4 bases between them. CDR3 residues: CASSLWDEQYF. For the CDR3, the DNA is TGTGCCAGCAGCTTATGGGACGAGCAGTACTTC.

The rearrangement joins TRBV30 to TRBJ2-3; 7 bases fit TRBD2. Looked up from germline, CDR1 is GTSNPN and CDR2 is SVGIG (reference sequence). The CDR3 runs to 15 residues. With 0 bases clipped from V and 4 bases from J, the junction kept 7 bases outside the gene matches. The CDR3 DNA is TGTGCCTGGAGTGTTGGAGGGAGGGGTTCAGATACGCAGTATTTT. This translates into CAWSVGGRGSDTQYF.